Below are 29 T cell receptor beta chains sequenced from a single sample in a study of persistence of HIV-infected CD4 T cells. The immunoSEQ assay was version 4, run in survey mode. The protocol was immunoSEQ multiplex PCR, while the TCRdb copy is restricted to in-frame clones and leaves out a portion. The sample includes tens of thousands of clones, about 88% of them seen just once. Their specific antigens are unknown. Anti-CD3/anti-CD28 beads served as a nonspecific positive control stimulus. Sorting of responding CD4+ T cells relied on upregulated CD40 ligand together with CD69. This material consisted of CD4+ T cells sorted from PBMCs after approximately 19-hour stimulation, taken from a patient who received antiretroviral therapy. All receptors derive from an adult woman with HIV who was CMV-seropositive.

Concerning this clone: Different DNA sequences within this sample yield the same CDR3. This chain links TRBV5-1 with TRBJ2-2; D uncertain. This CDR3 has 15 amino acids. V dropped 4 bases and J dropped 8 bases, with 18 bases sitting between them. Germline-derived CDR1 and CDR2 are SGHRS and YFSETQ. The CDR3 DNA follows: TGCGCCAGCAGCCTTGACCCTTCTGGTAAAGGGGAGCTGTTTTTT. As protein: CASSLDPSGKGELFF.

The chain combines TRBV27 with TRBJ2-1; D perhaps matches TRBD2 (6 bases). This CDR3 region has 13 residues. V lost 6 bases and J 0 bases, leaving 6 bases between the germline ends. The V gene's germline CDR1 is MNHEY and CDR2 SMNVEV (reference sequence). The CDR3 sequence: CASSGSSYNEQFF. CDR3 nucleotides: TGTGCCAGCAGCGGGAGCTCCTACAATGAGCAGTTCTTC.

The rearrangement uses TRBV20-1 and TRBJ1-1; unclear D gene. Trimming took off 6 bases at V and 6 bases at J, with 11 bases between the two ends. The CDR3 has 11 residues. CDR1 is DFQATT, CDR2 SNEGSKA, per germline (reference sequence). CDR3 amino acids: CSAPPGAEAFF. CDR3 in DNA: TGCAGTGCCCCTCCCGGGGCTGAAGCTTTCTTT.

This clone has only a few counts. The J gene is TRBJ1-5, the V gene TRBV29-1; D is perhaps TRBD1 (5 bases). CDR1 and CDR2 from the germline V gene are SQVTM and ANQGSEA. Trimming took off 4 bases at V and 5 bases at J, with 15 bases between the two ends. This CDR3 has 14 residues. CDR3 loop: CSVGFGTDHQPQHF. The CDR3 DNA follows: TGCAGCGTTGGATTCGGGACTGATCATCAGCCCCAGCATTTT. The variable domain in full, with the rest retrieved from reference TRBV29-1 and TRBJ1-5, is SAVISQKPSRDICQRGTSLTIQCQVDSQVTMMFWYRQQPGQSLTLIATANQGSEATYESGFVIDKFPISRPNLTFSTLTVSNMSPEDSSIYLCSVGFGTDHQPQHFGDGTRLSIL.

V gene TRBV7-2 combines with J gene TRBJ2-5; 8 bases match TRBD2. Germline CDR1 is SGHTA and CDR2 is FQGNSA. The CDR3 consists of 15 residues. V shed 6 bases, J shed 5 bases, and the junction held 11 bases outside the gene matches. The CDR3 coding sequence is TGTGCCAGCAGTCGGGAGAGCGGGGGATGGGAGACCCAGTACTTC. Amino acid sequence: CASSRESGGWETQYF.

The chain employs TRBV6-5 and TRBJ1-2; no clear D gene. The CDR3 is made up of 13 amino acids. V was shortened by 7 bases and J by 0 bases, with 9 bases between the two germline ends. Germline V CDR1 and CDR2: MNHEY, SVGAGI. In DNA form, the CDR3 reads TGTGCCAGCATGGCAGCAGCTAACTATGGCTACACCTTC. As protein: CASMAAANYGYTF.

The rearrangement links TRBV9 to TRBJ2-7; D is unresolved. Germline CDR1 SGDLS, CDR2 YYNGEE. With 3 bases removed from V and 7 bases from J, the gap between germline ends came to 8 bases. The CDR3 sequence is 11 residues long. The CDR3 spells CASSGLGEQYF. Here the CDR3 DNA reads TGTGCCAGCAGCGGTCTTGGTGAGCAGTACTTC.

The chain couples TRBV6-7 to TRBJ1-1; D not certain. TRBV6-7 is an ORF; its function is uncertain. CDR3 length: 14 amino acids. Trimming pared 7 bases from V and 6 bases from J, leaving 18 bases between. The CDR3 coding sequence is TGTGCCAGCACCATCGGCCAGCTTAGGGCTGAAGCTTTCTTT. Translated: CASTIGQLRAEAFF.

The chain combines TRBV30 with TRBJ2-5; D ambiguous. Germline CDR1 and CDR2: GTSNPN and SVGIG (reference sequence). The V end lost 1 base, the J end lost 0 bases, and 18 bases lay between the germline ends. CDR3 length: 17 amino acids. Here the CDR3 DNA reads TGTGCCTGGAGTGGGCCCTCGGACCGGAGCGACCAAGAGACCCAGTACTTC. Translated, it gives CAWSGPSDRSDQETQYF.

This clone is a singleton in its sample. The CDR3 reads CASSEAGAGTQYF. The CDR3 DNA is TGTGCCAGCAGTGAAGCGGGGGCGGGGACCCAGTACTTC. The gene calls are TRBV6-1 and TRBJ2-5; D may be TRBD1 (6 bases). Germline CDR1 is MNHNS and CDR2 is SASEGT. Trimming removed 0 bases from V and 7 bases from J, with 9 bases in between. The CDR3 extends over 13 amino acids.

The V call is TRBV10-3, the J call TRBJ2-5; 7 bases map to TRBD2. This CDR3 is built from 13 residues. The germline V gene encodes CDR1 ENHRY and CDR2 SYGVKD. V trimming: 2 bases; J trimming: 5 bases; junction bases outside the gene matches: 2. The CDR3: CAISEIGGETQYF. The CDR3 coding sequence is TGTGCCATCAGTGAGATCGGGGGGGAGACCCAGTACTTC.

This chain connects TRBV10-3 to TRBJ2-3; D is unresolved. Germline lookup yields CDR1 ENHRY and CDR2 SYGVKD. V dropped 4 bases and J dropped 3 bases, with 14 bases sitting between them. This CDR3 has 15 residues. CDR3 in amino acids: CAISVGAFGTDTQYF. DNA for the CDR3: TGTGCCATCAGTGTAGGAGCGTTTGGGACAGATACGCAGTATTTT.

The rearrangement joins TRBV5-1 to TRBJ2-1; D is tentatively TRBD1 or TRBD2 (6 bases each). Trimming pared 6 bases from V and 5 bases from J, leaving 15 bases between. The CDR3 extends over 14 amino acids. Looked up from germline, CDR1 is SGHRS and CDR2 is YFSETQ. As DNA, the CDR3 is TGCGCCAGCACCTGGGGGGCTGGAAACAATGAGCAGTTCTTC. Translating gives CASTWGAGNNEQFF.

This clone was seen a few times. The chain carries TRBV7-8 and TRBJ2-5; no clear D. The germline V and J ends were trimmed by 6 bases and 4 bases, with 3 bases remaining between them. This CDR3 spans 10 amino acids. Per germline, CDR1 SGHVS and CDR2 FQNEAQ. The CDR3 nucleotides read TGTGCCAGCAGTCGAGAGACCCAGTACTTC. Protein sequence: CASSRETQYF.

The chain employs TRBV7-8 and TRBJ1-1; 8 nucleotides align to TRBD1. Trimming removed 5 bases from V and 8 bases from J; junction bases left unmatched: 7. Germline assignment: CDR1 SGHVS and CDR2 FQNEAQ. The CDR3 contains 13 residues. In DNA form, the CDR3 reads TGTGCCAGCAGCCGCCCGGGACAGGCAGAAGCTTTCTTT. This translates into CASSRPGQAEAFF.

The rearrangement uses TRBV12-3 or TRBV12-4 and TRBJ1-1, with D uncertain. Deletions cut 2 bases from V and 4 bases from J, with 8 bases between. The CDR3 is 13 residues long. The CDR3 protein is CASSLRGSTEAFF. Here the CDR3 DNA reads TGTGCCAGCAGTTTAAGAGGTAGCACTGAAGCTTTCTTT.

V gene TRBV25-1 combines with J gene TRBJ1-1, with 10 bases matching TRBD1. The junction had 10 bases not matched to a gene; V was cut back by 3 bases and J by 6 bases. CDR1 MGHDK and CDR2 SYGVNS come from the germline V gene. The CDR3 is made up of 16 amino acids. The CDR3 nucleotides read TGTGCCAGCAGTGAGTCCGGGACAGGGGAGGTAGCTGAAGCTTTCTTT. Translation gives CASSESGTGEVAEAFF. Combining the CDR3 with reference TRBV25-1 and TRBJ1-1 gives the whole variable domain EADIYQTPRYLVIGTGKKITLECSQTMGHDKMYWYQQDPGMELHLIHYSYGVNSTEKGDLSSESTVSRIRTEHFPLTLESARPSHTSQYLCASSESGTGEVAEAFFGQGTRLTVV.

The CDR3 here is CAIRDSTLDSYGYTF. CDR3 DNA: TGTGCCATCAGGGACTCGACCTTGGACAGCTATGGCTACACCTTC. This sequence joins TRBV10-3 and TRBJ1-2; TRBD1 is a possible D gene (6 bases). Trimming removed 6 bases from V and 4 bases from J, with 18 bases in between. CDR1 is ENHRY and CDR2 is SYGVKD in the germline V gene. This CDR3 has 15 residues.

The V gene is TRBV24-1, the J gene TRBJ2-1; D assignment may be TRBD1 or TRBD2 (5 bases each). Deletions cut 5 bases from V and 8 bases from J, with 15 bases between. The CDR3 runs 14 residues. Germline V gene data show CDR1 as KGHDR and CDR2 as SFDVKD. The CDR3, as DNA: TGTGCCACCAGTGTGGGGGATATTAACTATGAGCAGTTCTTC. Protein sequence: CATSVGDINYEQFF.

The rearrangement uses TRBV2 and TRBJ2-3, with D uncertain. The germline gives CDR1 SNHLY, CDR2 FYNNEI. This CDR3 comprises 11 residues. V was cut by 8 bases and J by 2 bases, with 5 bases left in between. The CDR3 loop is CASDTTDTQYF. For the CDR3, the DNA is TGTGCCAGCGATACCACAGATACGCAGTATTTT.

This chain links TRBV5-4 with TRBJ1-2; D perhaps matches TRBD1 (5 bases). The V and J ends lost 1 base and 7 bases respectively, with 8 bases between them. CDR3 length: 12 amino acids. Germline loops: CDR1 SGHNT, CDR2 YYREEE (reference sequence). The CDR3 DNA follows: TGTGCCAGCAGCTTGCAGGGTTCTGGCTACACCTTC. It codes for CASSLQGSGYTF.

The V gene is TRBV6-6, the J gene TRBJ1-1; 8 bases line up with TRBD1. This CDR3 is built from 14 residues. CDR1 and CDR2 from the germline V gene are MNHNY and SVGAGI (reference sequence). V dropped 4 bases and J dropped 3; count of bases not matched to a gene: 4. The CDR3 nucleotides are TGTGCCAGCAGTTCACAGGGGGGAGACACTGAAGCTTTCTTT. Encoded protein: CASSSQGGDTEAFF.

V and J are TRBV12-1 and TRBJ2-7. TRBV12-1 is assigned pseudogene status. The CDR3 runs 13 residues. The CDR3 nucleotides read TGTGCCAGCAGCTCCCGGGGGCGGCACGAGCAGTACTTC. It is translated as CASSSRGRHEQYF.

V is TRBV18 and J is TRBJ2-5; 7 bases match TRBD2. Per germline, CDR1 KGHSH and CDR2 LQKENI. CDR3 length equals 14 residues. J was trimmed by 1 base and V by 6 bases; bases with no gene match: 5. CDR3 loop: CASSGRGGQETQYF. In nucleotides, the CDR3 is TGTGCCAGCTCGGGGCGCGGGGGCCAAGAGACCCAGTACTTC.

The rearrangement joins TRBV6-1 to TRBJ2-7, with a tentative D call TRBD1 (6 bases). This CDR3 is built from 14 residues. From germline, CDR1 is MNHNS and CDR2 SASEGT. V gave up 1 base and J gave up 5 bases, with 12 bases separating them. CDR3: CASSEVWGRNEQYF. The CDR3 nucleotides are TGTGCCAGCAGTGAAGTCTGGGGGCGAAACGAGCAGTACTTC.

This chain links TRBV19 with TRBJ1-6; TRBD1 matches at 7 bases. Germline assignment: CDR1 LNHDA and CDR2 SQIVND (reference sequence). CDR3 length equals 16 residues. The junction had 12 bases not matched to a gene; V was cut back by 6 bases and J by 7 bases. CDR3 DNA: TGTGCCAGTAGCCCACAGGGGCTCTTGTCCAATTCACCCCTCCACTTT. It encodes CASSPQGLLSNSPLHF.

The chain combines TRBV7-3 with TRBJ2-1; TRBD1 agrees at 11 bases. The V gene end was trimmed by 5 bases and the J gene end by 3 bases; junction bases not matched to a gene: 9. The CDR3 totals 17 residues. The germline gives CDR1 SGHTA, CDR2 FQGTGA. The CDR3 here is CASSKKPGTGGYNEQFF. CDR3 nucleotides: TGTGCCAGCAGCAAGAAACCAGGGACAGGGGGCTACAATGAGCAGTTCTTC. The full variable domain, its missing parts supplied by reference TRBV7-3 and TRBJ2-1, is GAGVSQTPSNKVTEKGKYVELRCDPISGHTALYWYRQSLGQGPEFLIYFQGTGAADDSGLPNDRFFAVRPEGSVSTLKIQRTERGDSAVYLCASSKKPGTGGYNEQFFGPGTRLTVL.

This clone was seen a single time. The rearrangement joins TRBV5-1 to TRBJ2-3; possibly TRBD2 for D (6 bases). The germline V and J ends were trimmed by 2 bases and 3 bases, with 25 bases remaining between them. This CDR3 region has 19 residues. Looked up from germline, CDR1 is SGHRS and CDR2 is YFSETQ. The CDR3 loop reads CASSFGPEAKAGTTDTQYF. CDR3 coding DNA: TGCGCCAGCAGCTTTGGCCCAGAGGCCAAGGCGGGAACAACAGATACGCAGTATTTT.

The rearrangement joins TRBV30 to TRBJ2-1, with D perhaps matching TRBD2 (5 bases). This CDR3 spans 14 amino acids. The germline gives CDR1 GTSNPN, CDR2 SVGIG (reference sequence). V gave up 3 bases and J gave up 0 bases, with 9 bases separating them. CDR3 nucleotides: TGTGCCTGGAGGGAAGCGGCCTCCTACAATGAGCAGTTCTTC. Translating gives CAWREAASYNEQFF.